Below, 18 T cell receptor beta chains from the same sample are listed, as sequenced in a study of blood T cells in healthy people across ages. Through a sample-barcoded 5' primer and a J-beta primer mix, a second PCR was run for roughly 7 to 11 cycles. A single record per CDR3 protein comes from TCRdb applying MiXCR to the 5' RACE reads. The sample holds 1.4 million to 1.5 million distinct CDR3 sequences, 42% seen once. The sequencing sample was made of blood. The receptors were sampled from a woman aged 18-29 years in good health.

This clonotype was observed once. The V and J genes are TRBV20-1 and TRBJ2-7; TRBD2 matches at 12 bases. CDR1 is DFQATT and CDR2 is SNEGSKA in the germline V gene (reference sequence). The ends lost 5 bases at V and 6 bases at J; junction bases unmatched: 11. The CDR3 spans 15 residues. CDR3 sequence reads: CSASLRTSGAGEQYF. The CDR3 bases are TGCAGTGCTTCTTTACGGACTAGCGGGGCGGGCGAGCAGTACTTC.

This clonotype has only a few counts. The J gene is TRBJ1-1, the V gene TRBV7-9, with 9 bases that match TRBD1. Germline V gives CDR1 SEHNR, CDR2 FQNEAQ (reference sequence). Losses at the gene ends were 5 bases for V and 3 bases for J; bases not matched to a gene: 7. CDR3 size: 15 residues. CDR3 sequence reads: CASSVTGGRDTEAFF. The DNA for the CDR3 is TGTGCCAGCAGCGTTACAGGGGGCAGGGACACTGAAGCTTTCTTT.

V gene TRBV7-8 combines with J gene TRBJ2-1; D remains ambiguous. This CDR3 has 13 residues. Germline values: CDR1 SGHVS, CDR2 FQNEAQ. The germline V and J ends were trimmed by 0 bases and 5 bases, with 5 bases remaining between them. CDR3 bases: TGTGCCAGCAGCTTAGCGAGTCACAATGAGCAGTTCTTC. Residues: CASSLASHNEQFF. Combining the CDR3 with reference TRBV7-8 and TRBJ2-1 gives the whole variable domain GAGVSQSPRYKVAKRGQDVALRCDPISGHVSLFWYQQALGQGPEFLTYFQNEAQLDKSGLPSDRFFAERPEGSVSTLKIQRTQQEDSAVYLCASSLASHNEQFFGPGTRLTVL.

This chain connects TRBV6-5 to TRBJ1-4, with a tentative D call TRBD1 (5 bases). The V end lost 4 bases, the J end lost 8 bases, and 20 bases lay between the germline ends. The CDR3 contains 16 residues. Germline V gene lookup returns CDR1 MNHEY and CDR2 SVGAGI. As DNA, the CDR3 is TGTGCCAGCAGTTTCCGGGACCCCCGAACTAGCGAAAAACTGTTTTTT. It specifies CASSFRDPRTSEKLFF.

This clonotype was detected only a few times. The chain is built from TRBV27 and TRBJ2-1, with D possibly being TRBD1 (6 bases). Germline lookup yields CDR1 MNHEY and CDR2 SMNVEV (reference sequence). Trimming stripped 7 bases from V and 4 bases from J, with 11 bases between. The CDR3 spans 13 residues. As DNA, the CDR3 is TGTGCCAGCACTACCGACAGGTACAATGAGCAGTTCTTC. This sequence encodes CASTTDRYNEQFF.

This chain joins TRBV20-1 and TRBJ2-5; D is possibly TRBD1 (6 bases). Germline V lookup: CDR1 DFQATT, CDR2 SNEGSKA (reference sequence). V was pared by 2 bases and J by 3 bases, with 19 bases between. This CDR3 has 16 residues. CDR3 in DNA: TGCAGTGCTAGAACTCCGACCGACAGGTCCAAAGAGACCCAGTACTTC. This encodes CSARTPTDRSKETQYF.

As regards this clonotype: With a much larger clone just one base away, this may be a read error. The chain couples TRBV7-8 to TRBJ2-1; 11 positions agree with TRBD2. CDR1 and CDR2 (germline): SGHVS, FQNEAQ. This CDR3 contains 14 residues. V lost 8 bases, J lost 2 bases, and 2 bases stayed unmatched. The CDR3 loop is CASGSGGAYNEQFF. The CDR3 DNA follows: TGTGCCAGCGGTAGCGGGGGGGCCTACAATGAGCAGTTCTTC.

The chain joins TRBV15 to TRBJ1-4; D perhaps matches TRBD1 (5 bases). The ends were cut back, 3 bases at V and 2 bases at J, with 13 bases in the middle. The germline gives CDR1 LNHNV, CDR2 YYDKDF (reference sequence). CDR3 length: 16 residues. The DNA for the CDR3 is TGTGCCACCAGCAGCGGGTTACAGGTTACTAATGAAAAACTGTTTTTT. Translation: CATSSGLQVTNEKLFF.

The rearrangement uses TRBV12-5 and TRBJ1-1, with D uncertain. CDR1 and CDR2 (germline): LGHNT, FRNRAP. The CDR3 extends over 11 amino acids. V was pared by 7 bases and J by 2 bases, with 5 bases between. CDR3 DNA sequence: TGTGCTAGTGCCCCCAACACTGAAGCTTTCTTT. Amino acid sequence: CASAPNTEAFF.

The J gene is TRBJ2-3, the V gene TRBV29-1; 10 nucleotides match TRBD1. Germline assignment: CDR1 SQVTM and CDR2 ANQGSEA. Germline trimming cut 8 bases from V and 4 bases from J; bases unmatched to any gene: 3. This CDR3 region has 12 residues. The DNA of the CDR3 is TGCAGCTCAGGACAGGGGGCAGATACGCAGTATTTT. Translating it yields CSSGQGADTQYF.

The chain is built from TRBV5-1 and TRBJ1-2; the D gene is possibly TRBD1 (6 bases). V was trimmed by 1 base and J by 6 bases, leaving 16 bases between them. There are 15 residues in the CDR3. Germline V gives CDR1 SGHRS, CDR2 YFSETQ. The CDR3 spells CASSLSNRVGDGYTF. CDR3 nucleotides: TGCGCCAGCAGCTTGTCCAACAGGGTCGGTGATGGCTACACCTTC.

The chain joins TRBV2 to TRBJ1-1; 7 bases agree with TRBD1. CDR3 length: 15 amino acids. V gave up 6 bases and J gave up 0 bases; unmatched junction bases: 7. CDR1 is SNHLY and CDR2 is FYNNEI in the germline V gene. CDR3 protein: CASRDPTGMNTEAFF. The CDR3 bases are TGTGCCAGCAGAGACCCGACAGGGATGAACACTGAAGCTTTCTTT. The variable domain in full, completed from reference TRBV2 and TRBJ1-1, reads EPEVTQTPSHQVTQMGQEVILRCVPISNHLYFYWYRQILGQKVEFLVSFYNNEISEKSEIFDDQFSVERPDGSNFTLKIRSTKLEDSAMYFCASRDPTGMNTEAFFGQGTRLTVV.

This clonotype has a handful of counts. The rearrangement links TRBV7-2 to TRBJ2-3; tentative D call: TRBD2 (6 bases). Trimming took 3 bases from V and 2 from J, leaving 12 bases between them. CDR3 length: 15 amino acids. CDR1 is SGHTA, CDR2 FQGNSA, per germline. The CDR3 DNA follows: TGTGCCAGCAGCTTCGCCCGGGGGATCACAGATACGCAGTATTTT. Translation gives CASSFARGITDTQYF.

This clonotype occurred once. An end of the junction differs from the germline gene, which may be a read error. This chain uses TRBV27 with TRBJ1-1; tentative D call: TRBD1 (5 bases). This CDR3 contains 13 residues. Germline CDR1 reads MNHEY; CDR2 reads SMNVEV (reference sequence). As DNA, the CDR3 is TGTGCCAACAGTTTCAGGGTGAACACTGAAGCTTTCTTT. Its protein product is CANSFRVNTEAFF.

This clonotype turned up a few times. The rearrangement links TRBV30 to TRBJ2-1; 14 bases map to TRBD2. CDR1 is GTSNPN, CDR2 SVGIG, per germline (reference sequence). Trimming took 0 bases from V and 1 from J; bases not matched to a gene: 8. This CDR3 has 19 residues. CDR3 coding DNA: TGTGCCTGGAGTGTTGGGGGACTAGCGGGAGCTACATCCTACAATGAGCAGTTCTTC. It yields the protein CAWSVGGLAGATSYNEQFF.

This chain's CDR3 is CASSLGLGGTDTQYF. The CDR3 nucleotides read TGTGCCAGCAGCTTGGGGCTCGGGGGCACAGATACGCAGTATTTT. V usage is TRBV13 and J usage is TRBJ2-3; D is perhaps TRBD1 or TRBD2 (5 bases each). The germline CDR1 and CDR2 sequences are PRHDT and FYEKMQ (reference sequence). V lost 3 bases and J lost 1, with 11 bases in between. This CDR3 has 15 residues. Using reference TRBV13 and TRBJ2-3 for the parts outside the CDR3, the full variable domain is AAGVIQSPRHLIKEKRETATLKCYPIPRHDTVYWYQQGPGQDPQFLISFYEKMQSDKGSIPDRFSAQQFSDYHSELNMSSLELGDSALYFCASSLGLGGTDTQYFGPGTRLTVL.

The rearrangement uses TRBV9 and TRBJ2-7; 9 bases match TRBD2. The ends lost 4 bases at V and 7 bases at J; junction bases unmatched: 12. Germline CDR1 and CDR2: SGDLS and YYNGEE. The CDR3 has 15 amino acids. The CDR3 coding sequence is TGTGCCAGCAGCTCCAGCGGGAGGTCGGGGCATGAGCAGTACTTC. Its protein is CASSSSGRSGHEQYF. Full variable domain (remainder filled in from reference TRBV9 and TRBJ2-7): DSGVTQTPKHLITATGQRVTLRCSPRSGDLSVYWYQQSLDQGLQFLIQYYNGEERAKGNILERFSAQQFPDLHSELNLSSLELGDSALYFCASSSSGRSGHEQYFGPGTRLTVT.

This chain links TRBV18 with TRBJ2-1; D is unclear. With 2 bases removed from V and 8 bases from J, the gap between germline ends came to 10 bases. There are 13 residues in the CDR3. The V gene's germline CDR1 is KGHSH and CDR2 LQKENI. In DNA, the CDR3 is TGTGCCAGCTCACCAGTAGTGTCAGATGAGCAGTTCTTC. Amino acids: CASSPVVSDEQFF.